This paragraph covers one T cell receptor (beta chain) sequence. Here immunoSEQ multiplex PCR was the method, and the copy in TCRdb shows in-frame clones only, minus some. The sample includes hundreds of thousands of clones, roughly 98% of them seen just once. CDR1 and CDR2 from the germline V gene are SGHTA and FQGNSA. This CDR3 is built from 13 residues. The V and J ends lost 6 bases and 5 bases respectively, with 11 bases between them. These data come from a study of shared clonotypes between healthy human individuals. Only CD45RO-negative cells positively selected for CCR7 counted as naive CD8 cells, so terminally differentiated effector memory CD45RA+ cells were excluded.

The chain recombines TRBV7-2 with TRBJ2-1; a weak D match, TRBD2 (5 bases). The sequenced sample consisted of naive CD8+ T cells sorted from blood. This clonotype originated in a man between 25 and 39 years old in good health. CDR3 sequence reads: CASRSGSDNEQFF. CDR3 nucleotides: TGTGCCAGCAGGTCGGGGTCAGACAATGAGCAGTTCTTC.